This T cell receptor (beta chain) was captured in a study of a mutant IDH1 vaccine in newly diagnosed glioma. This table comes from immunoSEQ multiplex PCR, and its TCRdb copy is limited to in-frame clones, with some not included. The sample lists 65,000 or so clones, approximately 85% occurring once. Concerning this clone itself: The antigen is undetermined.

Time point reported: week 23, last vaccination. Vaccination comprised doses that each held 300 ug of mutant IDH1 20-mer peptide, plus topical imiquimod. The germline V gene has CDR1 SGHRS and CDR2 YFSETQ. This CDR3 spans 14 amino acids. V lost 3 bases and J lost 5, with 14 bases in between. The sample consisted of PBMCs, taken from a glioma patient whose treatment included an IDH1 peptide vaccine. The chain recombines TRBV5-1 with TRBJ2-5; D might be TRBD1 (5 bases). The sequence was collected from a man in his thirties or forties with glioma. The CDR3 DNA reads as TGCGCCAGCAGCTCCGGACAAAAATTGGAGACCCAGTACTTC. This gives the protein CASSSGQKLETQYF.